The 23 T cell receptor beta chains below were found in one sample sequenced in a study of T cell changes during pregnancy in multiple sclerosis. TCRdb's table, derived via immunoSEQ multiplex PCR, lists solely in-frame clones and lacks some. The table has fewer than 65,000 clones, roughly nine tenths seen once. The source material was peripheral blood, sampled before pregnancy. The source is a female donor with multiple sclerosis, enrolled in a pregnancy study.

This chain connects TRBV29-1 to TRBJ2-7; 8 bases agree with TRBD1. Germline values: CDR1 SQVTM, CDR2 ANQGSEA. V was pared by 4 bases and J by 4 bases, with 6 bases of the junction left unmatched. The CDR3 contains 13 residues. The CDR3 coding sequence is TGCAGCGTTGGGACAGGGAGTTTATACGAGCAGTACTTC. Residues: CSVGTGSLYEQYF.

The chain recombines TRBV29-1 with TRBJ2-5, with TRBD1 matching 10 bases. Germline V lookup: CDR1 SQVTM, CDR2 ANQGSEA. The CDR3 spans 12 residues. V lost 7 bases and J lost 5; bases outside the gene matches: 4. This CDR3 reads CSATGGWETQYF. The CDR3 DNA follows: TGCAGCGCGACAGGGGGCTGGGAGACCCAGTACTTC.

The V and J genes are TRBV18 and TRBJ2-1; possibly TRBD2 for D (6 bases). The CDR3 runs to 15 residues. V lost 0 bases, J lost 6 bases, and 12 bases lay in between. Germline V gives CDR1 KGHSH, CDR2 LQKENI. This CDR3 is CASSPPSRGGNEQFF. The CDR3 DNA follows: TGTGCCAGCTCACCACCTTCTCGGGGAGGCAATGAGCAGTTCTTC.

CDR3: CASSFIRGREQNTEAFF. In DNA, the CDR3 is TGTGCCAGCAGCTTCATCAGGGGGCGCGAGCAAAACACTGAAGCTTTCTTT. The V call is TRBV14, the J call TRBJ1-1; 8 nucleotides agree with TRBD1. V trimming: 5 bases; J trimming: 2 bases; junction bases outside the gene matches: 13. CDR3 length equals 17 residues. Germline values: CDR1 SGHDN, CDR2 FVKESK.

This clone occurred a few times. This rearrangement joins TRBV15 to TRBJ2-5; 8 bases align to TRBD1. Germline values: CDR1 LNHNV, CDR2 YYDKDF (reference sequence). J was trimmed by 2 bases and V by 2 bases; bases with no gene match: 4. The CDR3 loop spans 15 amino acids. This CDR3 reads CATSRTRDRQETQYF. The CDR3 bases are TGTGCCACCAGCAGAACCCGGGACAGGCAAGAGACCCAGTACTTC.

This clone was recorded only once. The V gene is TRBV19, the J gene TRBJ1-3; maybe TRBD1 (5 bases). Germline V gene data show CDR1 as LNHDA and CDR2 as SQIVND (reference sequence). This CDR3 is 15 amino acids long. V lost 7 bases and J lost 0, with 13 bases in between. CDR3 DNA: TGTGCCAGTACCAACTGGGGGGTCTCTGGAAACACCATATATTTT. Encoded protein: CASTNWGVSGNTIYF.

J is TRBJ1-6 and V is TRBV25-1; tentatively, D is TRBD1 (6 bases). Looked up from germline, CDR1 is MGHDK and CDR2 is SYGVNS. CDR3 size: 15 residues. V was clipped by 1 base and J by 9 bases, with 13 bases between them. CDR3 sequence: CASSESGGAGSPLHF. The CDR3 DNA is TGTGCCAGCAGTGAATCGGGGGGGGCCGGTTCACCCCTCCACTTT.

V usage is TRBV9 and J usage is TRBJ2-1; no clear D. Germline CDR1 and CDR2: SGDLS and YYNGEE. The CDR3 is made up of 14 amino acids. With 0 bases removed from V and 5 bases from J, the gap between germline ends came to 9 bases. CDR3 region: CASSVGIAHNEQFF. CDR3 bases: TGTGCCAGCAGCGTAGGAATAGCCCACAATGAGCAGTTCTTC.

V is TRBV19 and J is TRBJ1-5; 7 nucleotides agree with TRBD1. The CDR3 has 14 amino acids. V was pared by 3 bases and J by 6 bases, with 5 bases of the junction left unmatched. CDR1 is LNHDA and CDR2 is SQIVND in the germline V gene (reference sequence). Here the CDR3 DNA reads TGTGCCAGTAGTATCTCGGCAGGGGGTCAGCCCCAGCATTTT. Translation gives CASSISAGGQPQHF.

This clone was counted once. The chain is built from TRBV4-2 and TRBJ2-1; 11 bases are shared with TRBD2. Germline V CDR1 and CDR2: LGHNA, YNFKEQ. The CDR3 is made up of 16 amino acids. The junction had 5 bases not matched to a gene; V was cut back by 4 bases and J by 3 bases. The CDR3: CASSRTSGGNYNEQFF. CDR3 nucleotides: TGTGCCAGCAGCCGTACTAGCGGGGGAAACTACAATGAGCAGTTCTTC.

The rearrangement links TRBV9 to TRBJ1-1; D not resolved. Trimming took 1 base from V and 1 from J, leaving 5 bases between them. CDR1 is SGDLS, CDR2 YYNGEE, per germline. This CDR3 has 13 residues. The DNA for the CDR3 is TGTGCCAGCAGCGTAATAGAGAACACTGAAGCTTTCTTT. Its translation is CASSVIENTEAFF.

This chain connects TRBV6-5 to TRBJ1-1; D is undetermined. Germline-derived CDR1 and CDR2 are MNHEY and SVGAGI. This CDR3 contains 12 residues. V was clipped by 6 bases and J by 6 bases, with 11 bases between them. The CDR3 protein is CASRFPGAEAFF. DNA of the CDR3: TGTGCCAGCAGGTTTCCGGGTGCTGAAGCTTTCTTT.

This clone has a handful of counts. The rearrangement joins TRBV2 to TRBJ1-5; D gene unclear. This CDR3 spans 14 amino acids. Between the trimmed V and J ends, which lost 2 bases and 4 bases, there was a span of 9 bases. Germline CDR1 SNHLY, CDR2 FYNNEI. The DNA for the CDR3 is TGTGCCAGCAGTGAAATTGCCGGGAATCAGCCCCAGCATTTT. Its protein product is CASSEIAGNQPQHF.

The rearrangement links TRBV5-6 to TRBJ2-7; 10 bases fit TRBD1. Looked up from germline, CDR1 is SGHDT and CDR2 is YYEEEE. The CDR3 covers 17 residues. With 4 bases clipped from V and 2 bases from J, the junction kept 12 bases outside the gene matches. The CDR3 DNA sequence: TGTGCCAGCAGCCCCGGGACAGGGGCGGTGTTCGCCTACGAGCAGTACTTC. Translation gives CASSPGTGAVFAYEQYF. The complete variable domain, with remaining parts taken from reference TRBV5-6 and TRBJ2-7, reads DAGVTQSPTHLIKTRGQQVTLRCSPKSGHDTVSWYQQALGQGPQFIFQYYEEEERQRGNFPDRFSGHQFPNYSSELNVNALLLGDSALYLCASSPGTGAVFAYEQYFGPGTRLTVT.

The gene calls are TRBV7-2 and TRBJ1-3, with D tentatively TRBD1 (5 bases). The CDR3 spans 17 residues. Trimming pared 5 bases from V and 0 bases from J, leaving 17 bases between. The germline gives CDR1 SGHTA, CDR2 FQGNSA. CDR3 nucleotides: TGTGCCAGCAGCCTCGGGGGGGTGATGGGCTCTGGAAACACCATATATTTT. As protein: CASSLGGVMGSGNTIYF. Using reference TRBV7-2 and TRBJ1-3 for the parts outside the CDR3, the full variable domain is GAGVSQSPSNKVTEKGKDVELRCDPISGHTALYWYRQSLGQGLEFLIYFQGNSAPDKSGLPSDRFSAERTGGSVSTLTIQRTQQEDSAVYLCASSLGGVMGSGNTIYFGEGSWLTVV.

The rearrangement uses TRBV5-4 and TRBJ2-3; tentatively, D is TRBD1 (5 bases). V was shortened by 1 base and J by 1 base, with 13 bases between the two germline ends. The V gene's germline CDR1 is SGHNT and CDR2 YYREEE (reference sequence). This CDR3 contains 16 residues. The CDR3 DNA is TGTGCCAGCAGCTTGAGGTTAGGGGTCGGCACAGATACGCAGTATTTT. The encoded protein is CASSLRLGVGTDTQYF.

The chain carries TRBV7-9 and TRBJ1-4, with 8 bases identical to TRBD1. J was trimmed by 8 bases and V by 5 bases; bases with no gene match: 10. This CDR3 contains 15 residues. Germline lookup yields CDR1 SEHNR and CDR2 FQNEAQ (reference sequence). The CDR3, as DNA: TGTGCCAGCAGCACCGACAGGGGATCAGGCGAAAAACTGTTTTTT. It translates to CASSTDRGSGEKLFF.

This rearrangement joins TRBV4-2 to TRBJ1-2; possibly TRBD1 for D (6 bases). Germline V CDR1 and CDR2: LGHNA, YNFKEQ. The CDR3 is 14 amino acids. Trimming took 0 bases from V and 4 from J, leaving 9 bases between them. In DNA form, the CDR3 reads TGTGCCAGCAGCCAAGACCGGACAGCCTATGGCTACACCTTC. The encoded protein is CASSQDRTAYGYTF.

This clone was observed a handful of times. V usage is TRBV19 and J usage is TRBJ2-7; 8 bases line up with TRBD2. V trimming: 8 bases; J trimming: 1 base; junction bases outside the gene matches: 1. Germline V CDR1 and CDR2: LNHDA, SQIVND (reference sequence). This CDR3 is built from 12 residues. The CDR3 region is CASSGGSYEQYF. CDR3 nucleotide sequence: TGTGCCAGTTCGGGGGGGTCCTACGAGCAGTACTTC. Supplemented by reference TRBV19 and TRBJ2-7, the full variable domain reads DGGITQSPKYLFRKEGQNVTLSCEQNLNHDAMYWYRQDPGQGLRLIYYSQIVNDFQKGDIAEGYSVSREKKESFPLTVTSAQKNPTAFYLCASSGGSYEQYFGPGTRLTVT.

This rearrangement joins TRBV30 to TRBJ1-2, with 8 bases aligning to TRBD1. The germline V gene has CDR1 GTSNPN and CDR2 SVGIG (reference sequence). CDR3 size: 16 residues. V lost 2 bases, J lost 7 bases, and 15 bases stayed unmatched. The CDR3 nucleotides read TGTGCCTGGAGTTTAACCGCGCAGGGGGCATTGGGTGGCTACACCTTC. Translated, it gives CAWSLTAQGALGGYTF.

This clone was observed once. The chain employs TRBV5-6 and TRBJ2-5; 10 bases agree with TRBD1. The CDR3 is 16 amino acids. The germline CDR1 and CDR2 sequences are SGHDT and YYEEEE. V gave up 4 bases and J gave up 4 bases; unmatched junction bases: 10. This CDR3 is CASSRRETGGRETQYF. The CDR3 DNA reads as TGTGCCAGCAGCCGAAGGGAGACAGGGGGCAGAGAGACCCAGTACTTC.

V and J are TRBV6-1 and TRBJ2-7; possibly TRBD2 for D (5 bases). V lost 0 bases to trimming and J lost 5 bases, with 20 bases between them. The CDR3 is 17 residues long. Germline CDR1 MNHNS, CDR2 SASEGT. CDR3: CASSEARVRLMRDEQYF. The CDR3 DNA is TGTGCCAGCAGTGAAGCGAGGGTTCGACTGATGAGGGACGAGCAGTACTTC.

J is TRBJ2-5 and V is TRBV29-1, with 8 bases that match TRBD1. The CDR3 consists of 14 residues. The V gene's germline CDR1 is SQVTM and CDR2 ANQGSEA. Trimming at V came to 6 bases and at J to 2 bases, leaving 8 bases not matched to a gene. The CDR3 bases are TGCAGCGTCCTAGATACAGGGGGACAAGAGACCCAGTACTTC. This translates into CSVLDTGGQETQYF.